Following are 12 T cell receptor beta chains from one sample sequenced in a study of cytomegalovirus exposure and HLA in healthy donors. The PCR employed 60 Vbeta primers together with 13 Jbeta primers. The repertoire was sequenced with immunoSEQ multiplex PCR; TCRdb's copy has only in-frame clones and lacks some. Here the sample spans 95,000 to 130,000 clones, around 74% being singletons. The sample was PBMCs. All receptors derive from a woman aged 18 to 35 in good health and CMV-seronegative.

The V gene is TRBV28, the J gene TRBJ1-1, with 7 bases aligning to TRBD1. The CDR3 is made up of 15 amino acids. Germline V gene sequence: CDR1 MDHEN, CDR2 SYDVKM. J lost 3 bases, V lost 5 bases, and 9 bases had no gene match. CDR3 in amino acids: CASSRPGQVDTEAFF. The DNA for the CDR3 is TGTGCCAGCAGTCGGCCAGGACAGGTTGACACTGAAGCTTTCTTT.

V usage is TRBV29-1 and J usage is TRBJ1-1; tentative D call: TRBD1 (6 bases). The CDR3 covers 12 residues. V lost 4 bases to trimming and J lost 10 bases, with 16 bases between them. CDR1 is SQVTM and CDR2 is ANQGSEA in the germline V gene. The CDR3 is CSVGRLGGGAFF. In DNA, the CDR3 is TGCAGCGTTGGGAGGCTAGGGGGGGGAGCTTTCTTT.

CDR3 residues: CASSRERFKPQHF. The CDR3 DNA reads as TGTGCCAGTAGTCGGGAAAGATTCAAGCCCCAGCATTTT. The V gene is TRBV19, the J gene TRBJ1-5; D is unresolved. The CDR3 loop spans 13 amino acids. CDR1 is LNHDA and CDR2 is SQIVND in the germline V gene (reference sequence). Trimming stripped 5 bases from V and 8 bases from J, with 13 bases between. The full variable domain, completed using reference TRBV19 and TRBJ1-5, is DGGITQSPKYLFRKEGQNVTLSCEQNLNHDAMYWYRQDPGQGLRLIYYSQIVNDFQKGDIAEGYSVSREKKESFPLTVTSAQKNPTAFYLCASSRERFKPQHFGDGTRLSIL.

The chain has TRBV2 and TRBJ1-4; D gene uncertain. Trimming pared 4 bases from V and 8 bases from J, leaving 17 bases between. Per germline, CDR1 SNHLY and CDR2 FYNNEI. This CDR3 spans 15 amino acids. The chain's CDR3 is CASSALACAGEKLFF. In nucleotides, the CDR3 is TGTGCCAGCAGTGCCCTAGCCTGTGCTGGCGAAAAACTGTTTTTT.

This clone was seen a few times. CDR3 DNA sequence: TGCAGCGTGCGGCAGCGGGAGGCCTACAATGAGCAGTTCTTC. Its protein product is CSVRQREAYNEQFF. The rearrangement joins TRBV29-1 to TRBJ2-1; 9 nucleotides line up with TRBD2. The CDR3 runs to 14 residues. V was pared by 6 bases and J by 2 bases, with 5 bases of the junction left unmatched. Germline V CDR1 and CDR2: SQVTM, ANQGSEA.

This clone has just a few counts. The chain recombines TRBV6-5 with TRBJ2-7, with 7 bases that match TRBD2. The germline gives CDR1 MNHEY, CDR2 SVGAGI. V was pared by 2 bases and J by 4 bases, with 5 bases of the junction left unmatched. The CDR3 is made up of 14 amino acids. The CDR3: CASSYPGRVYEQYF. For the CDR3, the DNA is TGTGCCAGCAGTTACCCTGGGAGGGTTTACGAGCAGTACTTC.

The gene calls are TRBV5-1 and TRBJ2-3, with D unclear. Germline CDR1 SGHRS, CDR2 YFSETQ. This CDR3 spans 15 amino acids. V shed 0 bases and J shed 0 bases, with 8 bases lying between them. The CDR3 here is CASSLVRESTDTQYF. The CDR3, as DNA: TGCGCCAGCAGCTTGGTTCGAGAGAGCACAGATACGCAGTATTTT.

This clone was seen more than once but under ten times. CDR3 residues: CASNPIAGGLTGELFF. The CDR3 DNA sequence: TGTGCCAGCAACCCCATCGCAGGGGGACTCACCGGGGAGCTGTTTTTT. The rearrangement uses TRBV7-6 and TRBJ2-2, with D tentatively TRBD1 (7 bases). The length of the CDR3 is 16 residues. The V and J ends lost 7 bases and 4 bases respectively, with 19 bases between them. Germline V CDR1 and CDR2: SGHVS, FNYEAQ.

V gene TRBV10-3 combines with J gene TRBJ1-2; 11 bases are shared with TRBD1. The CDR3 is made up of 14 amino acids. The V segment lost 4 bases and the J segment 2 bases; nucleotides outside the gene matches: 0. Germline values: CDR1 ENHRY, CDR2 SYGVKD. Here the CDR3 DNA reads TGTGCCATCAGTGGGACAGGGGGCAACTATGGCTACACCTTC. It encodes CAISGTGGNYGYTF.

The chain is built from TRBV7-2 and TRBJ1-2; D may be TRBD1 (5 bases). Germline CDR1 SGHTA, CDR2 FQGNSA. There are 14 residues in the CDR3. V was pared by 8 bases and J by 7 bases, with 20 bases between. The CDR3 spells CASLPRAGRGGYTF. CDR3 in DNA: TGTGCCAGCCTACCGAGGGCGGGACGAGGTGGCTACACCTTC.

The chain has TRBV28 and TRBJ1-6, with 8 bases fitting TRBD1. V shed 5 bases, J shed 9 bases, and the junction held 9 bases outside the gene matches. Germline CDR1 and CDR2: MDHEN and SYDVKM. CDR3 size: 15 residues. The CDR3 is CASSLTIQGGSPLHF. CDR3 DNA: TGTGCCAGCAGTCTAACCATACAGGGGGGTTCACCCCTCCACTTT.

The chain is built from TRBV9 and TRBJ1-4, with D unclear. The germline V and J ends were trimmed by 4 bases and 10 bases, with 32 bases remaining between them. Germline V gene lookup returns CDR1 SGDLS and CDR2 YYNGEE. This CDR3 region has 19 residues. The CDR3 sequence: CASSPIMGHGRAVRRKLFF. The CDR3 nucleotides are TGTGCCAGCAGCCCGATTATGGGCCATGGGAGGGCCGTACGGAGAAAACTGTTTTTT.